This TCR beta chain originates from a study of shared clonotypes between healthy human individuals (dated by TCRdb to the early 2020s). For context, the study as a whole: The cohort comprised two women and a few men aged 18 to 49 years. For each donor, CD4 naive and CD4 memory were each run on three plates, CD8 naive on two plates, and CD8 memory on one plate. To estimate repertoire size and how much clonotypes are shared between individuals, the study performed deep sequencing of blood TCR repertoires from a few healthy adults. To increase sequencing depth and limit assay-specific biases, different laboratories used diverse techniques to prepare libraries and sequence TCR repertoires. Between about 0.85 and 9.5 billion PBMCs per donor were obtained by leukapheresis.

For this clone: No antigen is known for it. Per-base quality was not reported, and no clone a single base away is much larger than it.

Overall study results and their limits: Compared with non-shared clonotypes, the clonotypes found in all four sorted-subset donors had higher generation probabilities. Incomplete sequencing was indicated by rarefaction of sorted-subset datasets, despite the large sequencing depth. Based on pairwise subsampling, the degree of clonotype sharing among donors was expected to be affected by sequencing depth. Larger estimated clonotype richness was generally found for naive subsets than for memory subsets. Sampling was restricted to blood, and TCR repertoires in tissues likely differ from the TCR repertoires found in blood. Sharing across four donors was observed for 5% to 6.5% of naive CD4, 3% to 3.5% of naive CD8, over 2% of memory CD4, and over 0.3% of memory CD8 clonotypes. The small number of donors limited the genetic and exposure-history diversity represented.

CDR1 and CDR2 were assigned from the germline V gene as SGHTA and FQGNSA. The CDR3 has 18 amino acids, counting the end cysteine and phenylalanine. The sequence is cut down to CDR3 DNA, 54 bases in frame from base 1. Trimmed from V: 3 bases; trimmed from J: 2 bases; junction bases lacking a gene match: 4. TCR CDR3 regions were amplified from genomic DNA by multiplex PCR using the deep immunoSEQ assay. Extracted genomic DNA from each cell subset was spread evenly across all wells of several immunoSEQ 96-well plates, with each plate serving as a replicate. For sorted subsets, approximately 210 ng of genomic DNA, equivalent to some 30,000 T cell genomes, went into each replicate PCR. Purified libraries were quantified with a Qubit 3.0 fluorometer, sized on a Bioanalyzer 2100, and re-quantified with the KAPA Library Quantification kit. Every immunoSEQ 96-well plate was sequenced on a dedicated single-read 150-cycle Illumina NextSeq 550 flow cell. The original pipeline was this. Because the immunoSEQ output held only junctional sequences and lacked quality scores, the filtering could not match the filtering applied to full-length reads. To assign V/J genes and CDR3, sequences were annotated using PyIR, a Python wrapper for IgBLAST v1.9, with IMGT germline references. Any read was removed if the V/J assignment was weak (E-value above 1e-6), the CDR3 was missing, or the read contained stop codons, out-of-frame junctions, or ambiguous translated residues. V3J clonotypes were defined as sequences sharing the same inferred V gene, J gene, and CDR3 amino acid sequence. The percentage overlap between two repertoires was calculated by dividing the number of shared unique clonotypes by the size of the smaller repertoire. Richness of each repertoire was evaluated using RTK rarefaction, the Chao1 estimator, and Recon v2.1 estimates of unobserved clonotypes. OLGA was used to compute generation probabilities for all TCRbeta clonotypes that the gDNA method yielded from a handful of donors. In TCRdb, the immuneACCESS table is reduced to in-frame sequences with V and J assigned. These tables do not hold every clone; where another copy was compared, an unresolved V gene accounts for under half, and the others remain unexplained. V, J and clone size derive from that table, while D and trimming were established from the DNA sequence. In this sample the table shows some 500,000 clones, about 96% of which occur a single time. The ten largest account for around 0.066% of the sample.

The donors were healthy, HIV-negative adults who had no recently reported acute infections or vaccinations. Only Caucasian adults living in Nashville, Tennessee, USA were represented among the donors. CD4+ T cells were enriched by magnetic negative selection; naive cells were then positively selected on CD45RA, and the negative fraction formed the memory subset. Blood was obtained by leukapheresis, after which PBMCs were separated by Ficoll-Histopaque density gradient centrifugation and cryopreserved in liquid nitrogen vapor phase. Analytical flow cytometry was used to check the purity and quantity of each magnetically sorted T cell population. Each sorted fraction had its genomic DNA isolated and then quantified by UV absorbance on a Nanodrop 2000c.

The chain was built from TRBV7-2 and TRBJ2-1; the junction holds 16 bases that match TRBD2. The sample consisted of naive CD4+ T cells sorted from blood. According to the study, the label for this sample's cell subset or site signals: CD45RA+ positively selected. The origin of this receptor is a woman in her 30s in good health. This receptor has the CDR3 CASSFTGLAGGTYNEQFF. The nucleotide sequence reads TGTGCCAGCAGCTTTACGGGACTAGCGGGAGGGACCTACAATGAGCAGTTCTTC.